Listed below are T cell receptor beta chains from one sample, sequenced in a study of cytomegalovirus exposure and HLA in healthy donors. Sequencing was performed with immunoSEQ multiplex PCR; in TCRdb, only in-frame clones are kept and a portion is missing. Of over 70,000 clones listed, roughly two thirds were seen once; the top ten hold roughly 7.2%. Sequenced sample: PBMCs. The receptors derive from a man in his forties in good health and CMV-seropositive. Both conserved end residues are trimmed from each CDR3. The D gene is left open where the match is weak. Expanded clones are given a class, and other clones once, few, many or no size at all.

.,TRBV5-1,.,ASSLGWGSEAF
.,TRBV7-6,TRBD2,ASSPGRETQY
.,TRBV18,TRBD1,ASSPEQGDRTTEAF
.,TRBV5-1,.,ASSFYSSAGEQY
.,TRBV5-4,TRBD1,ASSDPGTDGNTIY
.,TRBV30,.,AGDHTLNTEAF
.,TRBV9,TRBD1,ASSVAPGGETTGELF
.,TRBV30,TRBD1,AWDRGTSADTIY
.,TRBV2,TRBD1,ASNKGTAVAETQY
once,TRBV5-1,.,ASMTGQPNTEAF
.,TRBV7-9,.,ASSLGLDGGELF
.,TRBV28,.,ASSLGNMNTEAF
few,TRBV6-1,TRBD2,ASSDVLAGPGF
.,TRBV2,.,ASNSGTQY